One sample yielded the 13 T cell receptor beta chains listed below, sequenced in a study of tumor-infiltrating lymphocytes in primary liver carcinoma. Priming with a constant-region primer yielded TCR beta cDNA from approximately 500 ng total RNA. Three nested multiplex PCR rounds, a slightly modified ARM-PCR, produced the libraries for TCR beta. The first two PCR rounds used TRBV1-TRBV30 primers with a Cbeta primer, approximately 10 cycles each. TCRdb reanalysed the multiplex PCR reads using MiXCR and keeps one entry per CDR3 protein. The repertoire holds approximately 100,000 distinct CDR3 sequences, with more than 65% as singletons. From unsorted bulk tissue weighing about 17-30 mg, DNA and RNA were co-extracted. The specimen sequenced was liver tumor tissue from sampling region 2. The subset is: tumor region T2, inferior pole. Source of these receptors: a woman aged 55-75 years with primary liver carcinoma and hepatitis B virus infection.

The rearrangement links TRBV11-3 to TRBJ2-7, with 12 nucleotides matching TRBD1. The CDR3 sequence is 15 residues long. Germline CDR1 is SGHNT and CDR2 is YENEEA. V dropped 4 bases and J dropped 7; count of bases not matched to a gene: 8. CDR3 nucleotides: TGTGCCAGCAGCTCGGGGACAGGGGGCAACTATGAGCAGTACTTC. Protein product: CASSSGTGGNYEQYF.

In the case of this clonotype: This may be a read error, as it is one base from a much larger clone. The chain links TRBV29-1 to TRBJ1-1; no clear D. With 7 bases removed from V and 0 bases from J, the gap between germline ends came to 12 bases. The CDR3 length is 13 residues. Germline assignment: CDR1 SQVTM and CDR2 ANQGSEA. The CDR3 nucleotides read TGCAGCGCCTCAGGAGTAATGAACACTGAAGCTTTCTTT. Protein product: CSASGVMNTEAFF.

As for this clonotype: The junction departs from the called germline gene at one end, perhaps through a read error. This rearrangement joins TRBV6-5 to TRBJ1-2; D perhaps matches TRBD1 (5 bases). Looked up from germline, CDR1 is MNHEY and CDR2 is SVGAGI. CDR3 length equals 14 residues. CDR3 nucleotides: TGTACCAGCAGTTACTCGACGGTGGGACTTGGCTACACCTTC. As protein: CTSSYSTVGLGYTF.

In nucleotides, the CDR3 is TGCAGCGTTGAAATCAGGGGACGAGGCAAAGATACGCAGTATTTT. Encoded protein: CSVEIRGRGKDTQYF. The genes are TRBV29-1 and TRBJ2-3; a possible D gene is TRBD1 (6 bases). CDR1 and CDR2 (germline): SQVTM, ANQGSEA. Trimming took 2 bases from V and 5 from J, leaving 17 bases between them. CDR3 length: 15 residues.

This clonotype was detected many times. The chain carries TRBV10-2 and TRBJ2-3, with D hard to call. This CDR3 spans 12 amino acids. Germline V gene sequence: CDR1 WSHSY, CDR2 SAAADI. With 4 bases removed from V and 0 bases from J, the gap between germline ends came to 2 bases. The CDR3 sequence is CASSGSTDTQYF. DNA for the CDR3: TGCGCCAGCAGTGGAAGCACAGATACGCAGTATTTT.

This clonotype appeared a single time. The DNA for the CDR3 is TGTGCCAGCACCCAGGCAGGGAGATATGAGCAGTACTTC. Its protein is CASTQAGRYEQYF. The V gene is TRBV6-6, the J gene TRBJ2-7; the D call may be TRBD1 or TRBD2 (5 bases each). V lost 7 bases to trimming and J lost 7 bases, with 17 bases between them. CDR1 MNHNY and CDR2 SVGAGI come from the germline V gene (reference sequence). This CDR3 contains 13 residues.

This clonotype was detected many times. The CDR3 here is CASSLGSGYGYTF. The CDR3 DNA sequence: TGTGCCAGCAGCTTAGGAAGCGGGTATGGCTACACCTTC. The chain has TRBV7-9 and TRBJ1-2; D gene ambiguous. From germline, CDR1 is SEHNR and CDR2 FQNEAQ (reference sequence). V was clipped by 1 base and J by 5 bases, with 8 bases between them. This CDR3 is 13 amino acids long.

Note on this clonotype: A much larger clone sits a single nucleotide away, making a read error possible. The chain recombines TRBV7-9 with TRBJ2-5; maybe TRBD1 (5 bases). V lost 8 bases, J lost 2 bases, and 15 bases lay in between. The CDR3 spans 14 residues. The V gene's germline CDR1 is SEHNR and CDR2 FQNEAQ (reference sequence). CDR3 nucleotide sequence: TGTGCCAGCGGCAATAAGGGGCCTCAAGAGACCCAGTACTTC. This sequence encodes CASGNKGPQETQYF.

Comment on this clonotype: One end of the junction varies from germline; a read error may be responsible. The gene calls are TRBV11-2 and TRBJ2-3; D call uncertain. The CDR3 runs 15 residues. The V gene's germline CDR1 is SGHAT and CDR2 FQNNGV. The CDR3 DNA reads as TGTGCCAACAGCTTAGATCTGGGTCGCACGTTCCCGCTGTATTTT. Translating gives CANSLDLGRTFPLYF.

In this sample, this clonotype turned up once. CDR3 sequence (DNA): TGTGCCAGCAGCTTAGTGGGCTCTTGCTATGGCTACACCTTC. Protein: CASSLVGSCYGYTF. This chain connects TRBV13 to TRBJ1-2, with no clear D. Germline V gene sequence: CDR1 PRHDT, CDR2 FYEKMQ (reference sequence). CDR3 length: 14 amino acids. The V end was cut by 1 base, the J end by 4 bases, with 10 bases between.

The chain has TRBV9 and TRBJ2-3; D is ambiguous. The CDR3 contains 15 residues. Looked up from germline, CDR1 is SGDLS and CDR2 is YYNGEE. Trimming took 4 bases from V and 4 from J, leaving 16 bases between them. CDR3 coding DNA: TGTGCCAGCAGCCCCCGATCGGCGAGTTCAGATACGCAGTATTTT. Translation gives CASSPRSASSDTQYF.

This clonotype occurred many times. CDR3 protein: CASGLGTGDNEQFF. The CDR3, as DNA: TGTGCTAGTGGTTTAGGGACAGGGGACAATGAGCAGTTCTTC. V and J are TRBV12-5 and TRBJ2-1; 10 positions agree with TRBD1. Germline CDR1 reads LGHNT; CDR2 reads FRNRAP. The CDR3 spans 14 residues. The V gene end was trimmed by 3 bases and the J gene end by 5 bases; junction bases not matched to a gene: 1. Full variable domain (outside the CDR3, taken from reference TRBV12-5 and TRBJ2-1): DARVTQTPRHKVTEMGQEVTMRCQPILGHNTVFWYRQTMMQGLELLAYFRNRAPLDDSGMPKDRFSAEMPDATLATLKIQPSEPRDSAVYFCASGLGTGDNEQFFGPGTRLTVL.

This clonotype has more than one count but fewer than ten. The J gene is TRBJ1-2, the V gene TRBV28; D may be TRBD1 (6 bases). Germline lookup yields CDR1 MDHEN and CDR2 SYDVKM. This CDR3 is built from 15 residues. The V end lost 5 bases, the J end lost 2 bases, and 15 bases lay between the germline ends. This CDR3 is CASSLRNTGNYGYTF. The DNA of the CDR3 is TGTGCCAGCAGTCTTAGGAATACAGGGAACTATGGCTACACCTTC.